Listed here are 12 T cell receptor beta chains from one sample, sequenced in a study of shared clonotypes between healthy human individuals. TCRdb's copy holds only in-frame clones and misses some; the assay was immunoSEQ multiplex PCR. In the table there are 1.5 million to 2.5 million clones, about 95% of which are singletons. Only CD45RO-negative cells positively selected for CCR7 counted as naive CD8 cells, so terminally differentiated effector memory CD45RA+ cells were excluded. The material sequenced was naive CD8+ T cells sorted from blood. The receptor source for this set is a man in his late teens or twenties in good health.

V is TRBV9 and J is TRBJ2-2, with D uncertain. This CDR3 spans 14 amino acids. From germline, CDR1 is SGDLS and CDR2 YYNGEE. The ends were cut back, 1 base at V and 6 bases at J, with 10 bases in the middle. As DNA, the CDR3 is TGTGCCAGCAGCGTACTAAGGGATGCCGGGGAGCTGTTTTTT. It encodes CASSVLRDAGELFF.

This chain links TRBV6-6 with TRBJ2-5, with a possible D match to TRBD2 (6 bases). Looked up from germline, CDR1 is MNHNY and CDR2 is SVGAGI (reference sequence). The length of the CDR3 is 13 residues. V lost 5 bases and J lost 2, with 9 bases in between. CDR3 region: CASSASVQETQYF. CDR3 in DNA: TGTGCCAGCAGTGCTAGCGTACAAGAGACCCAGTACTTC.

There are a few counts of this clone. The V gene is TRBV11-2, the J gene TRBJ1-6; D gene unclear. Looked up from germline, CDR1 is SGHAT and CDR2 is FQNNGV. The CDR3 is made up of 16 amino acids. The V end lost 3 bases, the J end lost 14 bases, and 23 bases lay between the germline ends. CDR3 sequence (DNA): TGTGCCAGCAGCTTGGGTCCTTCACCCCTAATTCATACCCTCCACTTT. Translation gives CASSLGPSPLIHTLHF.

The chain uses TRBV7-6 and TRBJ2-1; possible D gene TRBD2, 7 bases. The V gene lost 8 bases and the J gene lost 5 bases, with 13 bases spanning the gap. The CDR3 length is 13 residues. From germline, CDR1 is SGHVS and CDR2 FNYEAQ. CDR3 sequence (DNA): TGTGCCAGCGGAGGGGGGGAGAACAATGAGCAGTTCTTC. It encodes CASGGGENNEQFF.

The chain recombines TRBV13 with TRBJ2-3, with D maybe TRBD2 (5 bases). V lost 5 bases and J 2 bases, leaving 14 bases between the germline ends. Germline lookup yields CDR1 PRHDT and CDR2 FYEKMQ (reference sequence). The CDR3 is 15 amino acids. CDR3 nucleotide sequence: TGTGCCAGCAGCCCAGAGGGATTCGACACAGATACGCAGTATTTT. This codes for CASSPEGFDTDTQYF.

The chain has TRBV27 and TRBJ2-7; 7 bases line up with TRBD1. V gave up 6 bases and J gave up 3 bases; unmatched junction bases: 11. The CDR3 totals 15 residues. Per germline, CDR1 MNHEY and CDR2 SMNVEV (reference sequence). The CDR3 spells CASSPIQGPLYEQYF. In DNA, the CDR3 is TGTGCCAGCAGCCCAATACAGGGGCCCCTCTACGAGCAGTACTTC.

The rearrangement joins TRBV27 to TRBJ2-7; D unclear. V was trimmed by 7 bases and J by 5 bases, leaving 15 bases between them. This CDR3 region has 13 residues. Germline-derived CDR1 and CDR2 are MNHEY and SMNVEV (reference sequence). The CDR3 loop is CASKVLGSHEQYF. CDR3 nucleotide sequence: TGTGCCAGCAAGGTGTTGGGCAGTCACGAGCAGTACTTC.

The chain combines TRBV6-1 with TRBJ1-5; D ambiguous. CDR3 length: 14 amino acids. Germline assignment: CDR1 MNHNS and CDR2 SASEGT. V gave up 0 bases and J gave up 3 bases, with 6 bases separating them. CDR3 nucleotides: TGTGCCAGCAGTGAAGCGCAGTACAATCAGCCCCAGCATTTT. It encodes CASSEAQYNQPQHF.

The CDR3 protein is CASTEIGGAGEKLFF. The CDR3 coding sequence is TGTGCCAGCACCGAAATAGGGGGCGCGGGTGAAAAACTGTTTTTT. The V and J genes are TRBV6-1 and TRBJ1-4; 7 nucleotides align to TRBD1. After removal of 7 bases from V and 7 bases from J, the junction contained 12 bases not matched to a gene. The CDR3 totals 15 residues. Per germline, CDR1 MNHNS and CDR2 SASEGT.

This rearrangement joins TRBV7-8 to TRBJ1-4; a weak D match, TRBD1 (5 bases). The V end lost 3 bases, the J end lost 8 bases, and 10 bases lay between the germline ends. The CDR3 spans 13 residues. In germline, CDR1 is SGHVS, CDR2 FQNEAQ. The CDR3 here is CASSFGGVEKLFF. The CDR3 bases are TGTGCCAGCAGCTTTGGAGGGGTGGAAAAACTGTTTTTT. The variable domain in full, with the rest retrieved from reference TRBV7-8 and TRBJ1-4, is GAGVSQSPRYKVAKRGQDVALRCDPISGHVSLFWYQQALGQGPEFLTYFQNEAQLDKSGLPSDRFFAERPEGSVSTLKIQRTQQEDSAVYLCASSFGGVEKLFFGSGTQLSVL.

This chain uses TRBV6-5 with TRBJ1-6; tentative D call: TRBD1 (5 bases). The CDR3 length is 13 residues. V lost 6 bases to trimming and J lost 14 bases, with 17 bases between them. In germline, CDR1 is MNHEY, CDR2 SVGAGI. In DNA, the CDR3 is TGTGCCAGCAGCCCCGGGACCTCGAGGGCCCTCCACTTT. It specifies CASSPGTSRALHF.

The J gene is TRBJ2-1, the V gene TRBV4-3; D is perhaps TRBD1 or TRBD2 (5 bases each). Germline V CDR1 and CDR2: LGHNA, YSLEER. V was clipped by 1 base and J by 4 bases, with 11 bases between them. The CDR3 runs to 15 residues. DNA for the CDR3: TGCGCCAGCAGCCAAGTGTGGGGCGGGTACAATGAGCAGTTCTTC. Encoded protein: CASSQVWGGYNEQFF.